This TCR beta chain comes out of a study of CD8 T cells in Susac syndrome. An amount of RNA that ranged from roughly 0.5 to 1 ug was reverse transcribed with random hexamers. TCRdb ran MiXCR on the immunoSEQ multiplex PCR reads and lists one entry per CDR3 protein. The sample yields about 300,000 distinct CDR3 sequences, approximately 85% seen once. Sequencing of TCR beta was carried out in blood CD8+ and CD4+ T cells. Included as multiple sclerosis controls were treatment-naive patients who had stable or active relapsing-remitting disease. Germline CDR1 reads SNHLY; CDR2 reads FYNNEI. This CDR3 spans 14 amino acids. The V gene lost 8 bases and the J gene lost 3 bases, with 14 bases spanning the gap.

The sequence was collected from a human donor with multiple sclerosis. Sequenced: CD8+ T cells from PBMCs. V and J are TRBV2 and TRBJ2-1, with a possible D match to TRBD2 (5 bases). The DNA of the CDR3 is TGTGCCAGCGGGGAAGGAGCGGACTACAATGAGCAGTTCTTC. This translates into CASGEGADYNEQFF.